The 6 T cell receptor beta chains in this list originate from one sample, sequenced in a study of naive and memory T cell subsets. These TCRs' antigens remain unknown. Regarding the study as a whole: Possibly reflecting memory cells re-expressing CD45RA, a few larger clonotypes occurred in naive repertoires, especially CD8.

An equimolar mix of two oligonucleotides served as the beta constant-region primer for TRBC1 and TRBC2. The ligated cDNA underwent four PCR rounds using SP2 and nested alpha and beta constant-region primers. TCRdb fed the UMI-ligation and nested PCR reads into MiXCR, producing one record per CDR3 protein. The table includes roughly 99,000 distinct CDR3 sequences, about 11% detected once. Input material: naive CD4+ T cells from blood. Receptor source: a human donor in good health.

This clonotype was observed a handful of times. The J gene is TRBJ1-2, the V gene TRBV18; D perhaps matches TRBD1 (6 bases). The CDR3 runs to 13 residues. Between the trimmed V and J ends, which lost 3 bases and 8 bases, there was a span of 13 bases. The germline V gene has CDR1 KGHSH and CDR2 LQKENI. The CDR3 loop reads CASSPQGQEGYTF. The CDR3 DNA reads as TGTGCCAGCTCACCGCAGGGGCAGGAAGGCTACACCTTC.

Concerning this clonotype itself: Since a much larger clone is just one base distant, this may be a read error. The chain has TRBV5-5 and TRBJ2-1; D remains ambiguous. Germline CDR1 SGHKS, CDR2 YYEKEE (reference sequence). The CDR3 has 15 amino acids. The V gene lost 1 base and the J gene lost 2 bases, with 10 bases spanning the gap. CDR3 sequence: CASSLPTSPYNEQFF. In nucleotides, the CDR3 is TGTGCCAGCAGCTTGCCGACTTCCCCCTACAATGAGCAGTTCTTC.

In its sample, this clonotype was seen a few times. The chain recombines TRBV28 with TRBJ2-3, with TRBD2 identical over 10 bases. Looked up from germline, CDR1 is MDHEN and CDR2 is SYDVKM. The length of the CDR3 is 15 residues. V gave up 5 bases and J gave up 4 bases; unmatched junction bases: 6. The CDR3 DNA reads as TGTGCCAGCAGTCCCGGGACTAGCGAGTCAGATACGCAGTATTTT. Residues: CASSPGTSESDTQYF.

This clonotype was counted a few times. The chain carries TRBV7-2 and TRBJ1-6, with D unresolved. The CDR3 has 14 amino acids. Germline values: CDR1 SGHTA, CDR2 FQGNSA. Trimming took 1 base from V and 8 from J, leaving 9 bases between them. CDR3 in amino acids: CASSLGEIYSPLHF. CDR3 bases: TGTGCCAGCAGCTTAGGAGAAATTTATTCACCCCTCCACTTT.

This clonotype was detected ten times or more. This chain uses TRBV6-6 with TRBJ2-3, with D tentatively TRBD2 (5 bases). The germline CDR1 and CDR2 sequences are MNHNY and SVGAGI (reference sequence). The CDR3 sequence is 14 residues long. V lost 5 bases and J lost 5, with 14 bases in between. The CDR3, as DNA: TGTGCCAGCAGTGCCCCGATGGCGGGAGATACGCAGTATTTT. It is translated as CASSAPMAGDTQYF.

This clonotype was counted many times. The rearrangement links TRBV7-2 to TRBJ2-3; no reliable D call. This CDR3 has 14 amino acids. Germline loops: CDR1 SGHTA, CDR2 FQGNSA. V dropped 7 bases and J dropped 0 bases, with 11 bases sitting between them. The CDR3 DNA follows: TGTGCCAGCACCCTAACCTCTAGCACAGATACGCAGTATTTT. Residues: CASTLTSSTDTQYF.